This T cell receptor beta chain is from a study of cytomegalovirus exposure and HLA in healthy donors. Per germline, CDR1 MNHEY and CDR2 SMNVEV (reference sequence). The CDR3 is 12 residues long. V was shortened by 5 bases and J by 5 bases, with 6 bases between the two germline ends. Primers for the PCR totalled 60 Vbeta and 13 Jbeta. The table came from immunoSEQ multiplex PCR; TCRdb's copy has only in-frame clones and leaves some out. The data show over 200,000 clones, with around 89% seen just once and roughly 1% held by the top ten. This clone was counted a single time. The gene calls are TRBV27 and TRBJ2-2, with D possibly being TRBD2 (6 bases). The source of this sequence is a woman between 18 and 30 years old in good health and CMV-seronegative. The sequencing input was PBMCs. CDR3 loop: CASSRETGELFF. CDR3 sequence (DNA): TGTGCCAGCAGTCGGGAGACCGGGGAGCTGTTTTTT.